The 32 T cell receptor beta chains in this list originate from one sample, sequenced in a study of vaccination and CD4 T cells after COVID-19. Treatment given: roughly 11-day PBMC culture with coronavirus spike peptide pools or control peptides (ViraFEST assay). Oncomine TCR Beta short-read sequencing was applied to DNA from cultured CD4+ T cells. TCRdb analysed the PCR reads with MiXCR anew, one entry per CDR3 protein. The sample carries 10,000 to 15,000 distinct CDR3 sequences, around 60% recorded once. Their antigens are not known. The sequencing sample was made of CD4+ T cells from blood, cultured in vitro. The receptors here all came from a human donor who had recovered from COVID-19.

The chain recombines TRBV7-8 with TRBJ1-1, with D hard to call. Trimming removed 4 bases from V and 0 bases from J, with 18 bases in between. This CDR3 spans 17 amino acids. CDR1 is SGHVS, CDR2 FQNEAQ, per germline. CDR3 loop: CASSSQGRAIMNTEAFF. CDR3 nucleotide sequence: TGTGCCAGCAGCTCACAAGGACGGGCCATCATGAACACTGAAGCTTTCTTT.

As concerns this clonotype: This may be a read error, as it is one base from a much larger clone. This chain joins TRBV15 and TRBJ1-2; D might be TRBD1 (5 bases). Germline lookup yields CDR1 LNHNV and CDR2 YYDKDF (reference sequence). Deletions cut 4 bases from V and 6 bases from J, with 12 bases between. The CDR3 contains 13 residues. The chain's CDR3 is CATSTGDYHGYTF. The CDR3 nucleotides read TGTGCCACCAGCACCGGGGACTACCATGGCTACACCTTC.

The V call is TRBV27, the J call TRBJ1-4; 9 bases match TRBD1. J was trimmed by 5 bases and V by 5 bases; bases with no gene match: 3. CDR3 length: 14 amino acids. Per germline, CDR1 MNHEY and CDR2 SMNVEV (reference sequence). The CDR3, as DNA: TGTGCCAGCAGTACGACAGGGGGGAATGAAAAACTGTTTTTT. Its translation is CASSTTGGNEKLFF.

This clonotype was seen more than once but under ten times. This CDR3 is CASCGAGRTDTQYF. The CDR3 nucleotides read TGTGCCAGCTGCGGCGCGGGGCGCACAGATACGCAGTATTTT. The chain links TRBV7-2 to TRBJ2-3, with D tentatively TRBD2 (6 bases). The germline V and J ends were trimmed by 8 bases and 1 base, with 13 bases remaining between them. Germline V CDR1 and CDR2: SGHTA, FQGNSA. CDR3 length: 14 residues.

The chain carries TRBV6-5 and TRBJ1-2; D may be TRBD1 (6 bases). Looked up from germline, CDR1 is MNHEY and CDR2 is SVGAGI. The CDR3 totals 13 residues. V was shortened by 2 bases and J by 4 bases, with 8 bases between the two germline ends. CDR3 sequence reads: CASSYDRSYGYTF. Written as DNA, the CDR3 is TGTGCCAGCAGTTACGACAGGAGCTATGGCTACACCTTC.

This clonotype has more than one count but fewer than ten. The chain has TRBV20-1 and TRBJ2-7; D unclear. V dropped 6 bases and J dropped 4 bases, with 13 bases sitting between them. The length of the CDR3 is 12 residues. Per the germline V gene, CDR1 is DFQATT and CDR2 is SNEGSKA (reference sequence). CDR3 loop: CSASIGNYEQYF. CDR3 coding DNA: TGCAGTGCCAGCATCGGAAATTACGAGCAGTACTTC.

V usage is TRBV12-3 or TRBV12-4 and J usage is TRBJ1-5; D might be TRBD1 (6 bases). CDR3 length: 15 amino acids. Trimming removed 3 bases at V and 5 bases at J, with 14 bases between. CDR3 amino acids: CASSLNGGNDQPQHF. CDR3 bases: TGTGCCAGCAGTTTGAATGGGGGCAATGATCAGCCCCAGCATTTT.

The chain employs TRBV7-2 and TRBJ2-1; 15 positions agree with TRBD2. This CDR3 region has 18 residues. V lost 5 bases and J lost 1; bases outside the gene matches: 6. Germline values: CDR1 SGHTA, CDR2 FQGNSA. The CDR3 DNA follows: TGTGCCAGCAGCCCAGGACTAGCGGGAGGGCGGTCCTACAATGAGCAGTTCTTC. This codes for CASSPGLAGGRSYNEQFF.

The CDR3 DNA reads as TGTGCCAGCAGTGTACCGGGGAATCAGCCCCAGCATTTT. Encoded protein: CASSVPGNQPQHF. V and J are TRBV2 and TRBJ1-5; D gene uncertain. Trimming took 4 bases from V and 4 from J, leaving 8 bases between them. The CDR3 contains 13 residues. Germline V gene data show CDR1 as SNHLY and CDR2 as FYNNEI.

CDR3 nucleotide sequence: TGTGCCAGCAGGACCGGGACAGGGAACGAAAAACTGTTTTTT. Its translation: CASRTGTGNEKLFF. The V gene is TRBV2, the J gene TRBJ1-4; TRBD1 matches 9 bases. J was trimmed by 8 bases and V by 6 bases; bases with no gene match: 7. This CDR3 comprises 14 residues. Germline V gene lookup returns CDR1 SNHLY and CDR2 FYNNEI.

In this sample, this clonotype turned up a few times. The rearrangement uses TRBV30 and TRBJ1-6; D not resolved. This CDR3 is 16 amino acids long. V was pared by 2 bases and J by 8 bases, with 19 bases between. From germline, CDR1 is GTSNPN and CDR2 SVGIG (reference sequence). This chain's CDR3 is CAWSIPLSRADSPLHF. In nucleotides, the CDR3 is TGTGCCTGGAGTATACCTCTGTCGCGAGCCGATTCACCCCTCCACTTT.

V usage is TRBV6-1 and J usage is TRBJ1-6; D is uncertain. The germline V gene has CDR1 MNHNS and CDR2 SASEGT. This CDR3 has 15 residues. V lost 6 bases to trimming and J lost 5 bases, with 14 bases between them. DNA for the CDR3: TGTGCCAGCAGCCCACGGCCAGCCAATAATTCACCCCTCCACTTT. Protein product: CASSPRPANNSPLHF.

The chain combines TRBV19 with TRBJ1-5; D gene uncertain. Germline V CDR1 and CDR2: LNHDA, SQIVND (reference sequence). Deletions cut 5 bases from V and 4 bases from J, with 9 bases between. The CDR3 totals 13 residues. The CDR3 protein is CASSLGSNQPQHF. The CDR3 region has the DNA TGTGCCAGTAGTTTGGGCAGTAATCAGCCCCAGCATTTT.

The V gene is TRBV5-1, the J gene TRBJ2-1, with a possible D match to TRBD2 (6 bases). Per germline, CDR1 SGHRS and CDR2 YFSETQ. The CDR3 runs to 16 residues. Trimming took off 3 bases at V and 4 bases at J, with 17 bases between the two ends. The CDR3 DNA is TGCGCCAGCAGCTCGGGACTCTCCCCCTCATACAATGAGCAGTTCTTC. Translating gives CASSSGLSPSYNEQFF. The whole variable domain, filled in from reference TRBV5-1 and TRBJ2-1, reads KAGVTQTPRYLIKTRGQQVTLSCSPISGHRSVSWYQQTPGQGLQFLFEYFSETQRNKGNFPGRFSGRQFSNSRSEMNVSTLELGDSALYLCASSSGLSPSYNEQFFGPGTRLTVL.

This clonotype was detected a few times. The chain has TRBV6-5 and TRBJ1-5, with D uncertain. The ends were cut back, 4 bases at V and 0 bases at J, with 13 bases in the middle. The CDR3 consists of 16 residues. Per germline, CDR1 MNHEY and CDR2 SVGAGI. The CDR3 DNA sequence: TGTGCCAGCAGTTCCCGATACACGAATAGCAATCAGCCCCAGCATTTT. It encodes CASSSRYTNSNQPQHF.

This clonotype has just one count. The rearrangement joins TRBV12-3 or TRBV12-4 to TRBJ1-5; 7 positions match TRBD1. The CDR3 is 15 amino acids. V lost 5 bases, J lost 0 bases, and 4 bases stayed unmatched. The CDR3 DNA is TGTGCCAGCAGTCCGGGACAGCATAGCAATCAGCCCCAGCATTTT. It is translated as CASSPGQHSNQPQHF.

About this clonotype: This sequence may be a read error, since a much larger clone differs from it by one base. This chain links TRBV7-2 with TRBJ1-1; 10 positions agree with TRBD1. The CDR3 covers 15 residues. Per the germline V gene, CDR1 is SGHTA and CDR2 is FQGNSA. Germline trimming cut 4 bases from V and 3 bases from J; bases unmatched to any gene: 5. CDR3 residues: CASSSDRGRYTEAFF. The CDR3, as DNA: TGTGCCAGCAGCTCCGACAGGGGGCGATACACTGAAGCTTTCTTT.

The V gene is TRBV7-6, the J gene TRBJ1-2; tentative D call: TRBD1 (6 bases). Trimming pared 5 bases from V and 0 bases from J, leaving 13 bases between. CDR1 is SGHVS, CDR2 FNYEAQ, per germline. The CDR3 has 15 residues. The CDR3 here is CASSPDSSSNYGYTF. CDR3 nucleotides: TGTGCCAGCAGCCCGGACAGCTCTTCTAACTATGGCTACACCTTC.

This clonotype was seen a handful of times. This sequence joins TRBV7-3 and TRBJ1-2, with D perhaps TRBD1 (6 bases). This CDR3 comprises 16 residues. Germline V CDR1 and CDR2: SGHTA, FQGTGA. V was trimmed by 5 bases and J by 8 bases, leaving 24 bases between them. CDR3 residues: CASSPQAGPQGGGYTF. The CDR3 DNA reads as TGTGCCAGCAGCCCCCAGGCTGGGCCACAGGGTGGCGGCTACACCTTC.

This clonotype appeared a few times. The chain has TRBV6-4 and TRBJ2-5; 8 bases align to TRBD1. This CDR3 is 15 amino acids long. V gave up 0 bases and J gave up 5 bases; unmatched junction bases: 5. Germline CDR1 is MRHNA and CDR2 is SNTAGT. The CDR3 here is CASSDSAGGRETQYF. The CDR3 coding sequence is TGTGCCAGCAGTGACTCCGCAGGGGGCCGGGAGACCCAGTACTTC.

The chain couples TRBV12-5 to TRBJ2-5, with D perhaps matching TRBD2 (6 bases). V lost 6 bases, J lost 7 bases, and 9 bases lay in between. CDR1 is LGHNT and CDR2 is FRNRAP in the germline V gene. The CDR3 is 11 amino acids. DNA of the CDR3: TGTGCTAGTGGCCTCGGGGGGACCCAGTACTTC. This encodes CASGLGGTQYF.

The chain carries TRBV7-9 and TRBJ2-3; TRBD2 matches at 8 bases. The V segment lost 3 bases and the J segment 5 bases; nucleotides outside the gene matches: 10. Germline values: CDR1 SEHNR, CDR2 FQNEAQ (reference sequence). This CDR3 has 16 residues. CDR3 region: CASSLTPGTRRDTQYF. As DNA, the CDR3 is TGTGCCAGCAGCTTGACACCCGGGACTAGAAGAGATACGCAGTATTTT.

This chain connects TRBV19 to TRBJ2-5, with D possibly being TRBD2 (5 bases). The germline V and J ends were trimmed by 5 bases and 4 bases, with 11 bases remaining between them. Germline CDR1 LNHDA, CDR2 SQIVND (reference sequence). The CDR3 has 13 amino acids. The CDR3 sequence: CASSGLLAETQYF. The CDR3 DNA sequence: TGTGCCAGTAGTGGACTTTTGGCAGAGACCCAGTACTTC.

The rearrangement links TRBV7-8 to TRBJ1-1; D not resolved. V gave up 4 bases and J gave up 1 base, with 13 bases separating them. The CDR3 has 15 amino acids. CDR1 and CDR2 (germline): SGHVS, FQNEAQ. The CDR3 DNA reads TGTGCCAGCAGCTCAAACTTGGACGGGAACACTGAAGCTTTCTTT. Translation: CASSSNLDGNTEAFF.

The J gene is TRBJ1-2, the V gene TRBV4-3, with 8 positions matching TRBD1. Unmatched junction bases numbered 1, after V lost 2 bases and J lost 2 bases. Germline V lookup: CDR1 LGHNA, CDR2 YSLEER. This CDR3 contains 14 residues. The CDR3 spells CASSQRTGNYGYTF. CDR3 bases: TGCGCCAGCAGCCAACGGACAGGGAACTATGGCTACACCTTC.

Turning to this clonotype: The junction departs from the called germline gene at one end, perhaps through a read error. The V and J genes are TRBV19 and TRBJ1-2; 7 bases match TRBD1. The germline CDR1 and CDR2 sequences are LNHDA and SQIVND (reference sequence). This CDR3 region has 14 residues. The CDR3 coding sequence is TGTGCCAGTAGGGAACAGGGGTGGAACTATGGCTACATCTTC. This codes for CASREQGWNYGYIF.

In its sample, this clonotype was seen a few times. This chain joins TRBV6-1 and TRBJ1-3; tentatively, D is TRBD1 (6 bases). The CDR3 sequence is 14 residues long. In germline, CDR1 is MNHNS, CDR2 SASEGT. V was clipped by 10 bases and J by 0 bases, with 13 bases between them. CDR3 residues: CATSRGGSGNTIYF. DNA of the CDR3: TGTGCCACCTCAAGGGGGGGCTCTGGAAACACCATATATTTT.

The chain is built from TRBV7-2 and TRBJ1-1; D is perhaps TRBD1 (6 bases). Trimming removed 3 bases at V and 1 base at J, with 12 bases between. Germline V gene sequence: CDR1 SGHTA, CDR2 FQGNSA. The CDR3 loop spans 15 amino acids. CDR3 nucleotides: TGTGCCAGCAGCTTGTATGGACAGTCGAACACTGAAGCTTTCTTT. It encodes CASSLYGQSNTEAFF.

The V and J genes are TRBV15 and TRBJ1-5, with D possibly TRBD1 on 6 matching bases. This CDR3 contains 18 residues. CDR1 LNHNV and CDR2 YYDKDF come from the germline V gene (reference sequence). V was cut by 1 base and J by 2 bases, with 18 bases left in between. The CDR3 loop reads CATSRVGGEGRRNQPQHF. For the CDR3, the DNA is TGTGCCACCAGCAGAGTCGGGGGCGAGGGCCGACGCAATCAGCCCCAGCATTTT.

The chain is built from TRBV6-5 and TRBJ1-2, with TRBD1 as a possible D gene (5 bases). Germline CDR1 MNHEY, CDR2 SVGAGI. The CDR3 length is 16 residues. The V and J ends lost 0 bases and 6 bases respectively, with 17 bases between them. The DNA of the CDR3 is TGTGCCAGCAGTTACTCCGCAGGGAAAGGTGTTAATGGCTACACCTTC. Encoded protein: CASSYSAGKGVNGYTF.

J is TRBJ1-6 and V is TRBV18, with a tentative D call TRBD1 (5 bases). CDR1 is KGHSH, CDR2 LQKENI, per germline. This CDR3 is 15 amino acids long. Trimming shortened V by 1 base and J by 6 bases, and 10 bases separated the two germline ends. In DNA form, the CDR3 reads TGTGCCAGCTCACCACAGGGGATTGCTAATTCACCCCTCCACTTT. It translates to CASSPQGIANSPLHF.

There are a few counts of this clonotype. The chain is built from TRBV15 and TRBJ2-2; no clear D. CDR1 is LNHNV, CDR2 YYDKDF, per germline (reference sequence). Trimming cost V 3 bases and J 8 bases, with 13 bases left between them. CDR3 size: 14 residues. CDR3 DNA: TGTGCCACCAGCAGGAACCCCTCCGGGGGGGAGCTGTTTTTT. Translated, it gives CATSRNPSGGELFF.